This T cell receptor beta chain was observed in a study of blood T cell repertoires in COVID-19 (dated by TCRdb to 2020 to 2021). Some background on the complete study: Samples from collaborators originated in the United States, Italy and Spain and spanned both the acute and convalescent phases of COVID-19. The prospective study material was composed of cDNA or gDNA derived from T cells, B-cell-depleted T cells, or PBMCs. The dataset comprised deeply sampled blood TCRbeta repertoires from subjects exposed to, actively infected with, or recovered from COVID-19. The repertoires were released in a freely available public database intended as a resource for research on the immune response to SARS-CoV-2. Samples were obtained from the ongoing ImmuneRACE study (first 160 participants) and from 1,000 to 1,500 subjects provided by 6 global collaborators. The sample metadata nearly always contained a de-identified subject ID, COVID-19 status, age in years and sex. Where HLA class I and class II types were available, the types were taken from metadata supplied by the sample provider, not from assay-based typing.

In regard to this clone: The antigen it recognizes is unknown. It has no much larger one-base neighbor in the sample; base qualities were not kept.

One collaborating source in Seattle enrolled patients during active infection and followed them longitudinally through the course of disease. Collaborating institutions collected whole blood in K2EDTA tubes following their own protocols. Collaborator samples were shipped for TCRbeta analysis as frozen whole blood, isolated PBMCs, or DNA extracted from either sample type. TCRbeta CDR3 regions were amplified from genomic DNA using the immunoSEQ Assay, a bias-controlled multiplex PCR. Turning to the authors' computational methods: Within the assay, amplification of reference gene primers was used to estimate how many nucleated cells each sample contained. Sequence reads were collapsed and filtered to measure the absolute abundance of every unique TCRbeta CDR3 rearrangement. For each sample, productive Simpson clonality was calculated by taking the square root of Simpson's diversity index across productive rearrangements. This is the immuneACCESS table as TCRdb keeps it, with only in-frame sequences that have V and J called. A part of the clones is gone; compared with another copy, unresolved V genes explain less than half, and the rest is unexplained. The V and J calls and clone size were taken over from that table, and D and trimming were inferred from the DNA. The sample has some 140,000 clones on record, roughly 83% of them singletons. Of the sample, over 10% falls within the top ten clones.

V ends up 0 bases short and J 7 bases short, with an unmatched junction base count of 6. Including the terminal cysteine and phenylalanine, the CDR3 comprises 17 residues. The retained sequence is limited to the CDR3, 51 bases, with the frame set at the first base. According to the germline V gene, CDR1 reads SGHRS and CDR2 reads YFSETQ. Overall results and qualifications from the work: The amount of clinical and demographic metadata varied by source and participant and was provided uncurated.

The source is a woman aged 55-75 years with COVID-19, enrolled during active disease. The sample comprised peripheral blood. The V and J genes are TRBV5-1 and TRBJ1-6, with 11 bases aligning to TRBD1. The bases read TGCGCCAGCAGCTTGGGGACAGGGGGCTGGAAGAATTCACCCCTCCACTTT. It is translated as CASSLGTGGWKNSPLHF. Outside the CDR3, residues come from the reference TRBV5-1 and TRBJ1-6 proteins, so the full variable domain is: KAGVTQTPRYLIKTRGQQVTLSCSPISGHRSVSWYQQTPGQGLQFLFEYFSETQRNKGNFPGRFSGRQFSNSRSEMNVSTLELGDSALYLCASSLGTGGWKNSPLHFGNGTRLTVT.